These 32 T cell receptor beta chains share one sample of origin, sequenced in a study of neurological immune-mediated disorders (dated by TCRdb to the late 2010s). The method was 5' RACE. TCRdb lists the instrument as Illumina HiSeq 2500. TCRdb passed the public sequencing reads through fastp at Q25 and MiXCR, retaining productive beta sequences. Rows matching on CDR3 protein sequence are summarized as one entry with the most common DNA and genes. The sample has about 58,000 distinct CDR3 sequences on record, approximately 3.6% of them singletons. The ten largest clones add up to 6% to 9% of the sample. Sequenced sample: PBMCs. These receptor sequences come from a woman aged 55-75 years with multiple sclerosis.

This clonotype was seen ten or more times. The chain has TRBV5-1 and TRBJ2-7; possible D gene TRBD1, 6 bases. The V and J ends lost 0 bases and 0 bases respectively, with 19 bases between them. The CDR3 runs to 18 residues. Germline V gives CDR1 SGHRS, CDR2 YFSETQ. The CDR3 region has the DNA TGCGCCAGCAGCTTGGGCCCCACCGTCGGACAGATCTCCTACGAGCAGTACTTC. Residues: CASSLGPTVGQISYEQYF.

This clonotype was seen repeatedly, ten times or more. The V and J genes are TRBV20-1 and TRBJ2-3; the match to TRBD2 covers 8 bases. The length of the CDR3 is 19 residues. V trimming: 0 bases; J trimming: 10 bases; junction bases outside the gene matches: 24. Germline CDR1 and CDR2: DFQATT and SNEGSKA (reference sequence). The CDR3 bases are TGCAGTGCTAGAGATCCCCTGGGTCTGAGCGGGAGACTGACGTGGGCGCAGTATTTT. This translates into CSARDPLGLSGRLTWAQYF.

This clonotype was seen only a few times. This chain links TRBV18 with TRBJ1-1; D uncertain. The CDR3 extends over 14 amino acids. Germline V gives CDR1 KGHSH, CDR2 LQKENI. V lost 4 bases and J 5 bases, leaving 14 bases between the germline ends. The DNA for the CDR3 is TGTGCCAGCTCACGGCGGGAGGTCTGGACTGAAGCTTTCTTT. Its protein is CASSRREVWTEAFF.

Note on this clonotype: One base away lies a much larger clone, so this may be a sequencing read error. The rearrangement joins TRBV7-2 to TRBJ1-2; 9 bases fit TRBD1. The CDR3 has 14 residues. V lost 5 bases to trimming and J lost 4 bases; unmatched junction nucleotides: 5. Germline CDR1 and CDR2: SGHTA and FQGNSA. This CDR3 reads CASSHGQGLYGYTF. DNA of the CDR3: TGTGCCAGCAGCCACGGACAGGGGCTCTATGGCTACACCTTC. Looking up the rest from reference TRBV7-2 and TRBJ1-2 gives the full variable domain: GAGVSQSPSNKVTEKGKDVELRCDPISGHTALYWYRQSLGQGLEFLIYFQGNSAPDKSGLPSDRFSAERTGGSVSTLTIQRTQQEDSAVYLCASSHGQGLYGYTFGSGTRLTVV.

This clonotype has ten or more counts. The rearrangement joins TRBV9 to TRBJ2-4; 9 nucleotides match TRBD1. V gave up 3 bases and J gave up 14 bases; unmatched junction bases: 3. CDR1 is SGDLS, CDR2 YYNGEE, per germline. The CDR3 spans 11 residues. The CDR3 nucleotides are TGTGCCAGCAGCGATGACAGGGGGAAGTACTTC. Encoded protein: CASSDDRGKYF.

This clonotype was seen at least ten times. This rearrangement joins TRBV12-3 or TRBV12-4 to TRBJ1-1; D is possibly TRBD1 (5 bases). The CDR3 is 13 residues long. Trimming shortened V by 8 bases and J by 1 base, and 11 bases separated the two germline ends. CDR3 amino acids: CASVRGGNTEAFF. The CDR3, as DNA: TGTGCCAGCGTTCGGGGGGGGAACACTGAAGCTTTCTTT.

This clonotype occurred many times. The chain links TRBV20-1 to TRBJ2-1; no firm D call. Trimming took 1 base from V and 0 from J, leaving 10 bases between them. This CDR3 region has 15 residues. CDR1 is DFQATT, CDR2 SNEGSKA, per germline (reference sequence). CDR3 region: CSARGYRDSYNEQFF. For the CDR3, the DNA is TGCAGTGCTAGAGGGTACCGAGACTCCTACAATGAGCAGTTCTTC.

Ten or more counts support this clonotype. The gene calls are TRBV4-1 and TRBJ1-5, with a possible D match to TRBD1 (6 bases). The CDR3 is 17 amino acids. With 1 base removed from V and 4 bases from J, the gap between germline ends came to 17 bases. Germline CDR1 MGHRA, CDR2 YSYEKL. CDR3 nucleotide sequence: TGCGCCAGCAGCCAAGGTCGTAGCAGGGGAAGAAATCAGCCCCAGCATTTT. Encoded protein: CASSQGRSRGRNQPQHF.

This clonotype was found many times. V gene TRBV4-2 combines with J gene TRBJ2-4; D call uncertain. Germline V lookup: CDR1 LGHNA, CDR2 YNFKEQ. This CDR3 spans 15 amino acids. Trimming cost V 0 bases and J 0 bases, with 6 bases left between them. The DNA for the CDR3 is TGTGCCAGCAGCCAAGATCTCCGAGCCAAAAACATTCAGTACTTC. This translates into CASSQDLRAKNIQYF.

There are many counts of this clonotype. The rearrangement links TRBV7-3 to TRBJ2-5, with 7 bases identical to TRBD2. From germline, CDR1 is SGHTA and CDR2 FQGTGA. This CDR3 contains 15 residues. The V segment lost 3 bases and the J segment 5 bases; nucleotides outside the gene matches: 9. DNA for the CDR3: TGTGCCAGCAGCTTTGTCGGGGGGTTTGGGGAGACCCAGTACTTC. This sequence encodes CASSFVGGFGETQYF.

This clonotype was seen repeatedly, ten times or more. V usage is TRBV12-3 or TRBV12-4 and J usage is TRBJ1-5, with D possibly matching TRBD1 (5 bases). CDR3 length: 16 residues. Trimming cost V 0 bases and J 2 bases, with 11 bases left between them. The CDR3 region has the DNA TGTGCCAGCAGTTTAGCCCAGGGTAATGGCAATCAGCCCCAGCATTTT. This translates into CASSLAQGNGNQPQHF.

Comment on this clonotype: A read error may be the cause here, since a much bigger clone is one base away. The CDR3 protein is CDSSASYEQYF. CDR3 in DNA: TGTGACAGCAGTGCCTCCTACGAGCAGTACTTC. The V gene is TRBV28, the J gene TRBJ2-7; D gene ambiguous. The germline V gene encodes CDR1 MDHEN and CDR2 SYDVKM. CDR3 length equals 11 residues.

This clonotype occurred many times. The chain employs TRBV5-1 and TRBJ2-3, with D possibly being TRBD2 (6 bases). The CDR3 covers 16 residues. In germline, CDR1 is SGHRS, CDR2 YFSETQ. V was shortened by 7 bases and J by 4 bases, with 22 bases between the two germline ends. The CDR3 reads CASGVATSFSSDTQYF. As DNA, the CDR3 is TGCGCCAGCGGAGTGGCAACTAGCTTTTCATCAGATACGCAGTATTTT. Full variable domain (rest looked up from reference TRBV5-1 and TRBJ2-3): KAGVTQTPRYLIKTRGQQVTLSCSPISGHRSVSWYQQTPGQGLQFLFEYFSETQRNKGNFPGRFSGRQFSNSRSEMNVSTLELGDSALYLCASGVATSFSSDTQYFGPGTRLTVL.

This clonotype has only a few counts. A much bigger clone sits one base away, suggesting this may be a read error. V gene TRBV20-1 combines with J gene TRBJ2-5; 9 nucleotides line up with TRBD1. The CDR3 is 13 residues long. The germline V gene encodes CDR1 DFQATT and CDR2 SNEGSKA (reference sequence). The CDR3 spells CSDRGTGLETQYF. The CDR3 DNA follows: TGCAGTGATAGAGGGACAGGGTTAGAGACCCAGTACTTC.

As for this clonotype: The CDR3 does not end in the conserved phenylalanine or tryptophan, so this is likely a read error. The chain uses TRBV3-1 and TRBJ1-2, with a weak D call TRBD1 (6 bases). The CDR3 consists of 13 residues. Germline CDR1 is LGHDT and CDR2 is YNNKEL (reference sequence). Trimming cost V 7 bases and J 7 bases, with 16 bases left between them. CDR3 region: CASKGSGGTGYTC. CDR3 coding DNA: TGTGCCAGCAAGGGAAGCGGGGGCACTGGCTACACCTGC.

Ten or more counts support this clonotype. The chain uses TRBV6-2 or TRBV6-3 and TRBJ1-6; the D gene is possibly TRBD1 (6 bases). This CDR3 is built from 14 residues. The germline V gene has CDR1 MNHEY and CDR2 SVGEGT. Deletions cut 6 bases from V and 5 bases from J, with 11 bases between. CDR3 sequence reads: CASRRQVDNSPLHF. As DNA, the CDR3 is TGTGCCAGCAGACGACAGGTCGATAATTCACCCCTCCACTTT.

This clonotype was detected many times. This chain connects TRBV29-1 to TRBJ1-1; 8 positions match TRBD1. The V segment lost 6 bases and the J segment 8 bases; nucleotides outside the gene matches: 8. The V gene's germline CDR1 is SQVTM and CDR2 ANQGSEA. The CDR3 has 12 residues. For the CDR3, the DNA is TGCAGCGTCGCCCCGTGGACAGGGGAAGCTTTCTTT. Residues: CSVAPWTGEAFF.

A few counts support this clonotype. The rearrangement links TRBV10-3 to TRBJ2-3; perhaps TRBD2 as D (6 bases). Germline values: CDR1 ENHRY, CDR2 SYGVKD. The CDR3 covers 15 residues. V was clipped by 4 bases and J by 3 bases, with 14 bases between them. CDR3 sequence (DNA): TGTGCCATCAGTGGCTGGGGTCTAGCGACAGATACGCAGTATTTT. Translating it yields CAISGWGLATDTQYF.

This clonotype was counted ten times or more. The chain joins TRBV5-1 to TRBJ2-3, with unresolved D. V was cut by 4 bases and J by 1 base, with 10 bases left in between. The germline CDR1 and CDR2 sequences are SGHRS and YFSETQ. The CDR3 runs 14 residues. For the CDR3, the DNA is TGCGCCAGCAGCCCCACCTCTGGCACAGATACGCAGTATTTT. Amino acids: CASSPTSGTDTQYF.

This clonotype was detected many times. CDR3 DNA sequence: TGCAGTGCTGGGAGGGCCTACTCTGGGGCCAACGTCCTGACTTTC. Translation: CSAGRAYSGANVLTF. The chain carries TRBV20-1 and TRBJ2-6; 7 nucleotides line up with TRBD2. This CDR3 comprises 15 residues. Germline lookup yields CDR1 DFQATT and CDR2 SNEGSKA (reference sequence). J was trimmed by 0 bases and V by 5 bases; bases with no gene match: 4.

This clonotype was counted between two and nine times. Possible read error: a much larger clone is one base away. The chain links TRBV20-1 to TRBJ2-7; tentative D call: TRBD2 (5 bases). Germline-derived CDR1 and CDR2 are DFQATT and SNEGSKA (reference sequence). The length of the CDR3 is 13 residues. V dropped 3 bases and J dropped 6 bases, with 15 bases sitting between them. CDR3 nucleotides: TGCAGTGCTAGTGGAAAGGGAGAGGCCGAGCAGTACTTC. Amino acids: CSASGKGEAEQYF.

This clonotype was detected many times. V gene TRBV7-3 combines with J gene TRBJ1-2, with 7 positions matching TRBD1. Trimming cost V 5 bases and J 8 bases; bases outside gene matches: 2. The CDR3 spans 11 residues. From germline, CDR1 is SGHTA and CDR2 FQGTGA. This chain's CDR3 is CASSQGDGYTF. CDR3 nucleotides: TGTGCCAGCAGCCAGGGGGACGGCTACACCTTC.

This clonotype has at least ten counts. The chain is built from TRBV10-3 and TRBJ2-7; 11 nucleotides match TRBD1. Per the germline V gene, CDR1 is ENHRY and CDR2 is SYGVKD. J lost 5 bases, V lost 4 bases, and 4 bases had no gene match. The CDR3 extends over 14 amino acids. The CDR3 nucleotides are TGTGCCATCAGTGGGGACAGGGGGAAACACGAGCAGTACTTC. Amino acid sequence: CAISGDRGKHEQYF.

In regard to this clonotype: A much more abundant neighbour one base away suggests this may be a read error. The V gene is TRBV24-1, the J gene TRBJ2-1; 11 nucleotides line up with TRBD2. CDR3 size: 17 residues. Looked up from germline, CDR1 is KGHDR and CDR2 is SFDVKD. The CDR3 is CATSDFGTSGSYNAQFF. In DNA form, the CDR3 reads TGTGCCACCAGTGATTTTGGGACTAGCGGTTCCTACAATGCGCAGTTCTTC.

This clonotype appeared many times. The rearrangement links TRBV9 to TRBJ2-7, with 14 bases that match TRBD2. The ends lost 0 bases at V and 6 bases at J; junction bases unmatched: 5. The CDR3 consists of 16 residues. CDR1 and CDR2 (germline): SGDLS, YYNGEE. CDR3 in DNA: TGTGCCAGCAGCGTAGCCGGGGGACTAGCGGGAGCCGAGCAGTACTTC. Protein: CASSVAGGLAGAEQYF.

This clonotype came up many times. The chain is built from TRBV5-1 and TRBJ2-7; the match to TRBD2 covers 10 bases. The junction had 12 bases not matched to a gene; V was cut back by 7 bases and J by 5 bases. The CDR3 is 15 amino acids. The germline CDR1 and CDR2 sequences are SGHRS and YFSETQ. The CDR3 DNA is TGCGCCAGCGGAGCTTCGAGCGGGAGGGCCGACGAGCAGTACTTC. It specifies CASGASSGRADEQYF.

The table lists this clonotype with many counts. This chain joins TRBV28 and TRBJ2-3; D remains ambiguous. Germline V gene lookup returns CDR1 MDHEN and CDR2 SYDVKM. The CDR3 sequence is 16 residues long. V was clipped by 8 bases and J by 5 bases, with 23 bases between them. The CDR3 DNA sequence: TGTGCCAGCGGAGTTTTGTGGCAGACCTACGGAGATACGCAGTATTTT. This translates into CASGVLWQTYGDTQYF. Full variable domain (rest looked up from reference TRBV28 and TRBJ2-3): DVKVTQSSRYLVKRTGEKVFLECVQDMDHENMFWYRQDPGLGLRLIYFSYDVKMKEKGDIPEGYSVSREKKERFSLILESASTNQTSMYLCASGVLWQTYGDTQYFGPGTRLTVL.

There are many counts of this clonotype. In DNA form, the CDR3 reads TGCGCCAGCAGCTCGAGCGGGATCTCCTACAATGAGCAGTTCTTC. Amino acids: CASSSSGISYNEQFF. The chain links TRBV5-1 to TRBJ2-1; 7 nucleotides align to TRBD2. J was trimmed by 0 bases and V by 3 bases; bases with no gene match: 3. This CDR3 comprises 15 residues. Looked up from germline, CDR1 is SGHRS and CDR2 is YFSETQ.

This clonotype has a count of ten or more. This CDR3 is CASSLGAYRGPMNTEAFF. In DNA form, the CDR3 reads TGTGCCAGCAGCTTGGGGGCCTACAGGGGCCCGATGAACACTGAAGCTTTCTTT. J is TRBJ1-1 and V is TRBV5-6, with 7 nucleotides matching TRBD1. Germline V CDR1 and CDR2: SGHDT, YYEEEE. The junction had 11 bases not matched to a gene; V was cut back by 0 bases and J by 0 bases. CDR3 length: 18 residues.

This clonotype occurred many times. The CDR3 DNA follows: TGTGCCAGCAGCGTAGGGCAGGGGCCCGAACATGAGCAGTTCTTC. This sequence encodes CASSVGQGPEHEQFF. The gene calls are TRBV9 and TRBJ2-1; tentative D call: TRBD1 (6 bases). Looked up from germline, CDR1 is SGDLS and CDR2 is YYNGEE. The ends were cut back, 0 bases at V and 8 bases at J, with 15 bases in the middle. CDR3 length: 15 residues.

This clonotype came up many times. V gene TRBV20-1 combines with J gene TRBJ1-2; TRBD1 aligns across 8 bases. This CDR3 contains 13 residues. Unmatched junction bases numbered 5, after V lost 3 bases and J lost 5 bases. Germline assignment: CDR1 DFQATT and CDR2 SNEGSKA (reference sequence). The CDR3: CSARPGQGYGYTF. DNA of the CDR3: TGCAGTGCTAGGCCAGGACAGGGTTATGGCTACACCTTC.

This clonotype was counted ten times or more. DNA of the CDR3: TGTGCCAGCAGTCTCGGGACAGGGGGCTATCAGCCCCAGCATTTT. It is translated as CASSLGTGGYQPQHF. V is TRBV2 and J is TRBJ1-5, with 12 bases fitting TRBD1. The V gene's germline CDR1 is SNHLY and CDR2 FYNNEI. The V and J ends lost 5 bases and 5 bases, in that order; junction bases with no gene match: 4. This CDR3 has 15 amino acids.